This passage covers 2 T cell receptor beta chains from one sample sequenced in a study of blood T cells in healthy people across ages. Together with a sample-barcoded 5' primer, a J-beta primer mix was included in a second PCR lasting roughly 6 to 12 cycles. TCRdb reprocessed the 5' RACE reads via MiXCR and lists one record per CDR3 protein. The data hold roughly 640,000 distinct CDR3 sequences, with 25% to 30% observed a single time. The sample consisted of blood. The receptors were gathered from a woman of 80 years or more in good health.

This clonotype showed up just a few times. The CDR3 sequence: CASSAGRNRIYGYTF. CDR3 bases: TGTGCCAGCAGCGCGGGTCGAAACAGGATCTATGGCTACACCTTC. The rearrangement links TRBV9 to TRBJ1-2, with D tentatively TRBD1 (5 bases). The CDR3 runs to 15 residues. Trimming took off 3 bases at V and 4 bases at J, with 16 bases between the two ends. CDR1 is SGDLS, CDR2 YYNGEE, per germline.

This clonotype appeared many times. The chain is built from TRBV5-6 and TRBJ2-3; TRBD2 agrees at 9 bases. Trimming removed 2 bases from V and 4 bases from J; junction bases left unmatched: 11. Germline CDR1 reads SGHDT; CDR2 reads YYEEEE. The CDR3 length is 17 residues. The CDR3 protein is CASSLLGLAGLSDTQYF. CDR3 DNA: TGTGCCAGCAGCTTACTGGGCCTAGCGGGGTTGTCAGATACGCAGTATTTT. The variable domain in full, completed from reference TRBV5-6 and TRBJ2-3, reads DAGVTQSPTHLIKTRGQQVTLRCSPKSGHDTVSWYQQALGQGPQFIFQYYEEEERQRGNFPDRFSGHQFPNYSSELNVNALLLGDSALYLCASSLLGLAGLSDTQYFGPGTRLTVL.